A selection of T cell receptor beta chains follows, all from one sample in a study of CD8+ T cells in alopecia areata. Clones were sequenced by immunoSEQ multiplex PCR, and TCRdb holds only the in-frame ones, with some missing. The sample has a few hundred thousand clones, around two fifths seen once. The starting material was CD4+ T cells sorted from blood, obtained around week 34, from a patient treated with tofacitinib. These receptors were obtained from a human donor with alopecia areata. The CDR3 runs from the conserved cysteine through the conserved F or W. The D gene is left open where the match is weak. A clone size is listed for some rows: how often the clone was seen (once, few, many), or a class if it is expanded.

v_gene	abundance	j_gene	d_gene	CDR3aa	CDR3nt
TRBV25-1	once	TRBJ2-1	.	CASEGGTTSYNEQFF	TGTGCCAGCGAGGGGGGGACTACCTCCTACAATGAGCAGTTCTTC
TRBV5-1	few	TRBJ1-1	.	CASSLEDNTEAFF	TGCGCCAGCAGCTTGGAAGACAACACTGAAGCTTTCTTT
TRBV5-6	.	TRBJ2-7	TRBD2	CASSRTSGRTEQYF	TGTGCCAGCAGCCGGACTAGCGGGAGGACCGAGCAGTACTTC
TRBV30	.	TRBJ2-3	.	CAWRGRLFTDTQYF	TGTGCCTGGCGGGGACGGCTCTTCACAGATACGCAGTATTTT
TRBV18	.	TRBJ2-1	.	CASSPARASYNEQFF	TGTGCCAGCTCACCTGCAAGAGCATCCTACAATGAGCAGTTCTTC
TRBV30	few	TRBJ2-2	.	CAWGRRGLNTGELFF	TGTGCCTGGGGCCGACGGGGATTGAACACCGGGGAGCTGTTTTTT
TRBV5-6	.	TRBJ1-2	.	CASSLIGGGYTF	TGTGCCAGCAGCTTAATCGGGGGCGGCTACACCTTC
TRBV10-3	few	TRBJ2-3	TRBD2	CAISQGGGSTDTQYF	TGTGCCATCTCCCAGGGCGGGGGAAGCACAGATACGCAGTATTTT
TRBV5-4	few	TRBJ2-1	.	CASKSGTYPWDEQFF	TGTGCCAGCAAATCCGGGACTTACCCTTGGGATGAGCAGTTCTTC
TRBV27	.	TRBJ2-3	TRBD1	CASRGQGATDTQYF	TGTGCCAGCAGAGGACAGGGGGCCACAGATACGCAGTATTTT
TRBV2	.	TRBJ2-4	.	CASSKETYDIQYF	TGTGCCAGCAGTAAAGAGACATATGACATTCAGTACTTC
TRBV5-1	.	TRBJ2-5	.	CASSRGETQYF	TGCGCCAGCAGCCGAGGAGAGACCCAGTACTTC
TRBV2	few	TRBJ1-4	.	CASRITGTGYEKLFF	TGTGCCAGCAGGATAACAGGGACGGGGTACGAAAAACTGTTTTTT
TRBV5-4	.	TRBJ1-2	TRBD1	CASTFGGTGTYGYTF	TGTGCCAGCACCTTCGGCGGGACAGGGACTTATGGCTACACCTTC
TRBV18	few	TRBJ1-1	.	CASSPTGANTEAFF	TGTGCCAGCTCACCCACGGGCGCGAACACTGAAGCTTTCTTT
TRBV28	few	TRBJ1-5	.	CASSGGNQPQHF	TGTGCCAGCAGCGGGGGGAATCAGCCCCAGCATTTT
TRBV10-1	few	TRBJ2-1	TRBD1	CASSRDRAYNEQFF	TGCGCCAGCAGTCGGGACAGGGCCTACAATGAGCAGTTCTTC
TRBV5-6	few	TRBJ1-5	TRBD1	CASSSGQGNQPQHF	TGTGCCAGCAGCAGTGGACAGGGGAATCAGCCCCAGCATTTT
TRBV7-9	few	TRBJ1-1	TRBD1	CASSPSGGNTEAFF	TGTGCCAGCAGCCCATCAGGGGGGAACACTGAAGCTTTCTTT
TRBV30	.	TRBJ1-1	.	CAWSGPGFFF	TGTGCCTGGAGCGGCCCAGGATTTTTCTTT
TRBV5-6	.	TRBJ2-1	TRBD1	CASSEGQPINEQFF	TGTGCCAGCAGCGAGGGACAGCCGATCAATGAGCAGTTCTTC
TRBV28	.	TRBJ2-7	.	CASSLEQEQYF	TGTGCCAGCAGTTTAGAACAGGAGCAGTACTTC